These 6 T cell receptor beta chains originate from one sample sequenced in a study of response to subunit inactivated influenza vaccine. TCRdb called the RT-PCR reads again in MiXCR, with one record for every CDR3 protein. The repertoire consists of about 170,000 distinct CDR3 sequences, with about 12% occurring once and the leading ten covering around 28%. This sample was shared with a second study, whose subject was T cells expressing NK-cell markers. From that paper: cDNA encoding TCR beta was synthesized via 5'RACE template switching incorporating UMIs.

This specimen was CD8+ T cells sorted from PBMCs, taken 11 to 12 days after vaccination. The receptors were sampled from a man aged 50 or older who received an inactivated influenza vaccine.

This clonotype was detected a few times. This chain links TRBV4-2 with TRBJ2-3; 11 nucleotides agree with TRBD2. This CDR3 is 16 amino acids long. In germline, CDR1 is LGHNA, CDR2 YNFKEQ. With V trimmed by 4 bases and J by 3 bases, 6 bases remained unmatched. CDR3 protein: CASSPQGLAVTDTQYF. CDR3 bases: TGTGCCAGCAGCCCCCAGGGACTAGCGGTTACAGATACGCAGTATTTT.

The sample holds many counts of this clonotype. The CDR3 DNA reads TGCAGCGTTGAATTTGGCTACGAGCAGTACTTC. Translation gives CSVEFGYEQYF. This chain links TRBV29-1 with TRBJ2-7, with unresolved D. Germline V gene data show CDR1 as SQVTM and CDR2 as ANQGSEA. V lost 2 bases to trimming and J lost 3 bases, with 5 bases between them. This CDR3 has 11 amino acids.

The chain uses TRBV10-3 and TRBJ2-7; no reliable D call. Germline CDR1 reads ENHRY; CDR2 reads SYGVKD. The CDR3 is 16 amino acids. The V end lost 0 bases, the J end lost 7 bases, and 19 bases lay between the germline ends. CDR3 residues: CAISESTLTDLGEQYF. CDR3 coding DNA: TGTGCCATCAGTGAGTCGACTCTAACAGACCTCGGGGAGCAGTACTTC.

In this sample, this clonotype turned up a few times. The chain couples TRBV12-3 or TRBV12-4 to TRBJ2-5, with D hard to call. This CDR3 region has 16 residues. V lost 2 bases and J lost 2, with 15 bases in between. The CDR3 loop reads CASSLSSSHLQETQYF. CDR3 DNA: TGTGCCAGCAGTTTATCAAGTTCCCACTTACAAGAGACCCAGTACTTC.

The rearrangement uses TRBV5-6 and TRBJ2-3; D is ambiguous. This CDR3 region has 13 residues. Trimming stripped 4 bases from V and 0 bases from J, with 6 bases between. The V gene's germline CDR1 is SGHDT and CDR2 YYEEEE. The CDR3, as DNA: TGTGCCAGCAGCCAATGGAGCACAGATACGCAGTATTTT. It is translated as CASSQWSTDTQYF.

The table lists this clonotype with many counts. The chain combines TRBV6-5 with TRBJ1-2; TRBD1 is a possible D gene (6 bases). The CDR3 consists of 13 residues. V shed 0 bases and J shed 8 bases, with 10 bases lying between them. The V gene's germline CDR1 is MNHEY and CDR2 SVGAGI. The CDR3 is CASSYSRQEGYTF. CDR3 coding DNA: TGTGCCAGCAGTTACTCCCGACAGGAGGGCTACACCTTC.